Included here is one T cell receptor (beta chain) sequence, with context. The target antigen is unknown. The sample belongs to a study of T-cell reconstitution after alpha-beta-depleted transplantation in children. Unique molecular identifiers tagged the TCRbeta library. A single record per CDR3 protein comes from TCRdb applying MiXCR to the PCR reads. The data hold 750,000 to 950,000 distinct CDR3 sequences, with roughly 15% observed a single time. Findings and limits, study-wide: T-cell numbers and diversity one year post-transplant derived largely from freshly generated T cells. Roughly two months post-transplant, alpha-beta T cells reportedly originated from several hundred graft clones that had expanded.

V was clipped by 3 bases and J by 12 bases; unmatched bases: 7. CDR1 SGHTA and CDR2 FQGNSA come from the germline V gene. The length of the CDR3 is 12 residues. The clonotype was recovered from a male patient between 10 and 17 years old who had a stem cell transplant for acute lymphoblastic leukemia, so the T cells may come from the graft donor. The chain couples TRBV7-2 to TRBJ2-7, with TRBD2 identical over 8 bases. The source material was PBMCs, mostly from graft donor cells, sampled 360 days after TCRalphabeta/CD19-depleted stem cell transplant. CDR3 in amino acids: CASSLGLERPYF. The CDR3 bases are TGTGCCAGCAGCTTGGGACTAGAGCGTCCGTACTTC. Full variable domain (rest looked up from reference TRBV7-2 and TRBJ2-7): GAGVSQSPSNKVTEKGKDVELRCDPISGHTALYWYRQSLGQGLEFLIYFQGNSAPDKSGLPSDRFSAERTGGSVSTLTIQRTQQEDSAVYLCASSLGLERPYFGPGTRLTVT.